Listed below are T cell receptor beta chains from one sample, sequenced in a study of control samples from healthy donors and cancer patients. Measured with immunoSEQ multiplex PCR; TCRdb has only the in-frame clones, and not every one. The sample includes about 130,000 clones, roughly 88% of them seen just once. Sequenced material: blood. The source of these receptors is a man between 45 and 60 years old in good health. The CDR3 runs from the conserved cysteine through the conserved F or W. The order of the fields is J gene, D gene, V gene, clone size, CDR3 protein, CDR3 DNA. A D gene is named only where the DNA matches it firmly. Clone size is given for some rows only: seen once, a few or many times, or a class if the clone is expanded.

TRBJ2-7,TRBD1,TRBV28,.,CATGTGGFVEQYF,TGTGCCACGGGGACAGGGGGTTTTGTGGAGCAGTACTTC
TRBJ1-2,.,TRBV28,.,CASSLYDRLYGYTF,TGTGCCAGCAGTTTGTACGACCGACTCTATGGCTACACCTTC
TRBJ2-7,.,TRBV9,.,CASSVGTPSSPHEQYF,TGTGCCAGCAGCGTAGGTACCCCCTCCTCCCCTCACGAGCAGTACTTC
TRBJ1-2,.,TRBV19,.,CASSINSGYGYTF,TGTGCCAGTAGTATAAATTCCGGTTATGGCTACACCTTC
TRBJ2-7,.,TRBV7-6,once,CASSSPRGQGYEQYF,TGTGCCAGCAGCTCCCCCCGCGGTCAGGGCTACGAGCAGTACTTC
TRBJ2-7,.,TRBV27,.,CASSPGGPRKQYF,TGTGCCAGCAGTCCAGGGGGGCCTAGAAAGCAGTACTTC
TRBJ2-3,.,TRBV6-5,.,CASSRTTTDTQYF,TGTGCCAGCAGCCGAACTACAACAGATACGCAGTATTTT
TRBJ2-6,.,TRBV27,.,CASSFNPVLANVLTF,TGTGCCAGCAGTTTTAACCCAGTGTTGGCCAACGTCCTGACTTTC
TRBJ1-5,TRBD1,TRBV9,.,CASSDGTGNQPQHF,TGTGCCAGCAGCGACGGGACAGGGAACCAGCCCCAGCATTTT
TRBJ1-5,.,TRBV19,.,CASTSLLLDLLNQPQHF,TGTGCCAGTACGTCATTACTGCTAGACCTGCTCAATCAGCCCCAGCATTTT
TRBJ1-2,.,TRBV7-9,.,CASSLGGRGFNYGYTF,TGTGCCAGCAGCTTAGGTGGCAGGGGATTTAACTATGGCTACACCTTC
TRBJ2-7,.,TRBV2,.,CASRRSDPEQYF,TGTGCCAGCAGAAGATCCGACCCCGAGCAGTACTTC
TRBJ1-2,.,TRBV30,.,CAWSVRLGANYGYTF,TGTGCCTGGAGTGTAAGACTAGGGGCTAACTATGGCTACACCTTC
TRBJ1-4,TRBD1,TRBV5-1,.,CASSSGGAYEKLFF,TGCGCCAGCAGCTCAGGGGGCGCATATGAAAAACTGTTTTTT
TRBJ2-1,.,TRBV28,.,CASSFGGINEQFF,TGTGCCAGCAGTTTTGGCGGAATCAATGAGCAGTTCTTC
TRBJ1-1,.,TRBV12-3/TRBV12-4,once,CASRSPENTEAFF,TGTGCCAGCAGGTCCCCGGAGAACACTGAAGCTTTCTTT